This T cell receptor (beta chain) stems from a study of shared clonotypes between healthy human individuals. CDR1 and CDR2 (germline): SQVTM, ANQGSEA. V dropped 6 bases and J dropped 5; count of bases not matched to a gene: 2. CDR3 size: 14 residues. Whole-study findings and limits: When compared with the clonotypes that were shared by all four sorted-subset donors, the non-shared clonotypes turned out to have lower generation probabilities.

Points on this clone: Antigen specificity is unknown.

Using immunoSEQ multiplex PCR, the repertoire was profiled, and TCRdb retains in-frame clones only, with some absent. The table shows around 550,000 clones, with approximately 95% occurring only once. This chain links TRBV29-1 with TRBJ2-2; 14 bases agree with TRBD2. What was sequenced was naive CD4+ T cells sorted from blood. Subset denoted: CD45RA+ positively selected. This TCR was recovered from a woman aged 25 to 39 in good health. CDR3 loop: CSVGTSGGTGELFF. DNA of the CDR3: TGCAGCGTCGGGACTAGCGGGGGAACCGGGGAGCTGTTTTTT.